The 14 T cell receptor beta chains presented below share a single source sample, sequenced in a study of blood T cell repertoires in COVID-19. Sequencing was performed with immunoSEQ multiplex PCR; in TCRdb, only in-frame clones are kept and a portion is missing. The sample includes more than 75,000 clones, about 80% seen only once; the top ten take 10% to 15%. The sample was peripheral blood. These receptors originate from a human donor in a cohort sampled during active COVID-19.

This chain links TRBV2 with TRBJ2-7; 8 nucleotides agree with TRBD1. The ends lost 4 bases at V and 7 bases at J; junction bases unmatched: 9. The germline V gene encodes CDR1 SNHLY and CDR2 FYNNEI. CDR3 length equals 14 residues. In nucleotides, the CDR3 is TGTGCCAGCAGTGTCGACAGGGGAAAAGGGGAGCAGTACTTC. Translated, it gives CASSVDRGKGEQYF.

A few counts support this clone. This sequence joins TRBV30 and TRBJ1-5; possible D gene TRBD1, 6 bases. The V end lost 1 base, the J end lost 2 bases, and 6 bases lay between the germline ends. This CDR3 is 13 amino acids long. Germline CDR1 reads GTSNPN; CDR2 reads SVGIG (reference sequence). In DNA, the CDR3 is TGTGCCTGGAGTGCAGGGGGCAATCAGCCCCAGCATTTT. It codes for CAWSAGGNQPQHF. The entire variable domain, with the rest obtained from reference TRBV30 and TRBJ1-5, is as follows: SQTIHQWPATLVQPVGSPLSLECTVEGTSNPNLYWYRQAAGRGLQLLFYSVGIGQISSEVPQNLSASRPQDRQFILSSKKLLLSDSGFYLCAWSAGGNQPQHFGDGTRLSIL.

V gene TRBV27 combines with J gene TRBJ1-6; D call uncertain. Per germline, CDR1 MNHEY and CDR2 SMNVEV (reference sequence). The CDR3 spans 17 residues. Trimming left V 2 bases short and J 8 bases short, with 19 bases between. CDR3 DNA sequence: TGTGCCAGCAGTTTACCCCCCGGATATGCGGGAGATTCACCCCTCCACTTT. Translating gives CASSLPPGYAGDSPLHF.

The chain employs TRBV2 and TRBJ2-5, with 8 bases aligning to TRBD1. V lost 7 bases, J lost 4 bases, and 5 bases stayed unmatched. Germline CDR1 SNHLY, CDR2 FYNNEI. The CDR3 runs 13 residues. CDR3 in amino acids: CASTGQGVETQYF. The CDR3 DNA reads TGTGCCAGCACCGGACAGGGCGTAGAGACCCAGTACTTC. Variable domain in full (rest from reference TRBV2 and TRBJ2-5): EPEVTQTPSHQVTQMGQEVILRCVPISNHLYFYWYRQILGQKVEFLVSFYNNEISEKSEIFDDQFSVERPDGSNFTLKIRSTKLEDSAMYFCASTGQGVETQYFGPGTRLLVL.

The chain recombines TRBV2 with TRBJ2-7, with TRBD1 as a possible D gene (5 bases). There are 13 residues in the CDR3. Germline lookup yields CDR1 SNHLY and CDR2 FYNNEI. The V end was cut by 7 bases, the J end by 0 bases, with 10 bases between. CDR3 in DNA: TGTGCCAGCACTCAGGGTGGCTCCTACGAGCAGTACTTC. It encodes CASTQGGSYEQYF.

CDR3 coding DNA: TGTGCCAGCCGACTAGCGGGAGTTGGTTCGCCTGAGCAGTTCTTC. Translated, it gives CASRLAGVGSPEQFF. The V call is TRBV28, the J call TRBJ2-1, with 12 bases aligning to TRBD2. This CDR3 spans 15 amino acids. Germline CDR1 MDHEN, CDR2 SYDVKM. V lost 8 bases and J lost 9; bases outside the gene matches: 11.

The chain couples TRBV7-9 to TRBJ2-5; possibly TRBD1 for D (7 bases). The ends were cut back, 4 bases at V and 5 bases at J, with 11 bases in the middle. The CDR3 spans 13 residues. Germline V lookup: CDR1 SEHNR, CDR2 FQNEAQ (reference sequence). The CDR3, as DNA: TGTGCCAGCAGCTCGCCAGGGGGGGAGACCCAGTACTTC. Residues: CASSSPGGETQYF.

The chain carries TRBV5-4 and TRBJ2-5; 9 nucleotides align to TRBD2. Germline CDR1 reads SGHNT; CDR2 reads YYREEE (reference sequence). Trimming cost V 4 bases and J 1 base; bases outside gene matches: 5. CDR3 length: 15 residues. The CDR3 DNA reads TGTGCCAGCAGCGGGACTAGCAGATCCCAAGAGACCCAGTACTTC. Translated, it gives CASSGTSRSQETQYF.

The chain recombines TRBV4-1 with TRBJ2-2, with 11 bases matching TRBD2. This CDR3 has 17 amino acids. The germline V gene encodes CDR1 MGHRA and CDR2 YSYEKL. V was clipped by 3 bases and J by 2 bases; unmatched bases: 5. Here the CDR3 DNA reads TGCGCCAGCAGCCAGGGACTAGCGGTAAAAAACACCGGGGAGCTGTTTTTT. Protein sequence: CASSQGLAVKNTGELFF.

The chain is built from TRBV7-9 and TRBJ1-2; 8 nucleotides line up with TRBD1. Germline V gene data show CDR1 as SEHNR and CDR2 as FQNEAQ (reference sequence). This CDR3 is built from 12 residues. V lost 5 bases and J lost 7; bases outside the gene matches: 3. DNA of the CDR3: TGTGCCAGCAGCCTAGGACAGGGTGGCTACACCTTC. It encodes CASSLGQGGYTF.

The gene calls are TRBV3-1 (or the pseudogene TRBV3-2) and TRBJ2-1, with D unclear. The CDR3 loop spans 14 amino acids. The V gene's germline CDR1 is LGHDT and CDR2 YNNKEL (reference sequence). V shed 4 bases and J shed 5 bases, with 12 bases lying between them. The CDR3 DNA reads TGTGCCAGCAGCCCGTCGGAGCTCAACAATGAGCAGTTCTTC. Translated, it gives CASSPSELNNEQFF.

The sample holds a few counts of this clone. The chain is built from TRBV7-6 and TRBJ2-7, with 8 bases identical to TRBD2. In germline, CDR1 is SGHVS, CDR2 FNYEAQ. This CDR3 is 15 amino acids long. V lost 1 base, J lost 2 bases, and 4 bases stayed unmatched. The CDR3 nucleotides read TGTGCCAGCAGCTTAGGTGGCGGGGGGACCTACGAGCAGTACTTC. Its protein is CASSLGGGGTYEQYF.

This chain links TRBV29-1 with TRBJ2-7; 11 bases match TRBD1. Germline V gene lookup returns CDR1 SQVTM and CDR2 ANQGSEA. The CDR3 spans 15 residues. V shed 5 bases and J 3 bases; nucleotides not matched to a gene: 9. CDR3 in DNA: TGCAGCGTTCTCCTGTCCGGGACAGGGGGCTACGAGCAGTACTTC. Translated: CSVLLSGTGGYEQYF.

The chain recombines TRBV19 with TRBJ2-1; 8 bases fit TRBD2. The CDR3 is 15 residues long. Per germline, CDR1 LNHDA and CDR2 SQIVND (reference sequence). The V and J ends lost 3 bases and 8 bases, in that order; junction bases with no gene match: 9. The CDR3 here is CASSIQGLAGDEQFF. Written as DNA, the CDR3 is TGTGCCAGTAGTATCCAAGGACTAGCAGGCGATGAGCAGTTCTTC.